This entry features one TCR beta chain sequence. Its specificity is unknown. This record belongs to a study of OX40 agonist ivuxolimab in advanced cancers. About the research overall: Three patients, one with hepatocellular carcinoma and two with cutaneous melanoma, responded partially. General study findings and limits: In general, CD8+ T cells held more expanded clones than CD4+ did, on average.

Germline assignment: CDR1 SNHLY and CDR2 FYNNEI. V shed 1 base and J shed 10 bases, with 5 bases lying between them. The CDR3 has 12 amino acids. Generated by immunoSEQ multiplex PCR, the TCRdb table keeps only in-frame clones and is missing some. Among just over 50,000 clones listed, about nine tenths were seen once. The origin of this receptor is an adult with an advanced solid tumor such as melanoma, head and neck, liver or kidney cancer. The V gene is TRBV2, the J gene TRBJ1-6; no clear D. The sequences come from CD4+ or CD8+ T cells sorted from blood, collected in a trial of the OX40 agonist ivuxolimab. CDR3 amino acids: CASSEGRSPLHF. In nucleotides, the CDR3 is TGTGCCAGCAGTGAAGGGAGATCACCCCTCCACTTT.